Listed here is a single T cell receptor (beta chain). The data derive from a study of blood T cell repertoires in COVID-19. The overall study: COVID-19 samples from acute and convalescent phases originated in the United States, Italy and Spain.

Here immunoSEQ multiplex PCR was the method, and the copy in TCRdb shows in-frame clones only, minus some. Of about 90,000 clones in the sample, roughly four fifths are singletons; the top ten hold around 13%. From germline, CDR1 is WNHNN and CDR2 SYGVQD (reference sequence). V lost 3 bases to trimming and J lost 6 bases, with 12 bases between them. This CDR3 is built from 14 residues. The sequenced sample consisted of peripheral blood. This TCR derives from a human donor in a cohort sampled during active COVID-19. J is TRBJ1-5 and V is TRBV10-1; tentatively, D is TRBD1 (5 bases). The CDR3 here is CASSDSQGSQPQHF. The CDR3 DNA is TGCGCCAGCAGTGATTCGCAGGGTAGTCAGCCCCAGCATTTT.